These 21 T cell receptor beta chains were all obtained from the same sample, sequenced in a study of beta chain features in type 1 diabetes. Expressed TCRB transcripts were sequenced, since all the RNA that had been isolated was reverse transcribed. The assay was immunoSEQ multiplex PCR, and TCRdb's table has in-frame clones only and misses some. Of hundreds of thousands of clones in the sample, about 14% were seen once. The sample taken for sequencing was naive CD4+ T cells from blood. These receptors were obtained from a man aged 18 to 30 in good health.

This clone was counted between two and nine times. The chain combines TRBV5-1 with TRBJ2-6; D gene uncertain. Germline-derived CDR1 and CDR2 are SGHRS and YFSETQ. V was pared by 8 bases and J by 4 bases, with 19 bases between. The CDR3 is 16 amino acids. The CDR3 sequence is CASRSLPVLGANVLTF. The CDR3 region has the DNA TGCGCCAGTCGGTCCCTCCCCGTGTTGGGGGCCAACGTCCTGACTTTC.

The gene calls are TRBV18 and TRBJ1-1; unclear D gene. There are 14 residues in the CDR3. Trimming stripped 2 bases from V and 0 bases from J, with 7 bases between. Germline CDR1 KGHSH, CDR2 LQKENI. Here the CDR3 reads CASSPAAMNTEAFF. DNA of the CDR3: TGTGCCAGCTCACCAGCAGCCATGAACACTGAAGCTTTCTTT. Full variable domain (rest looked up from reference TRBV18 and TRBJ1-1): NAGVMQNPRHLVRRRGQEARLRCSPMKGHSHVYWYRQLPEEGLKFMVYLQKENIIDESGMPKERFSAEFPKEGPSILRIQQVVRGDSAAYFCASSPAAMNTEAFFGQGTRLTVV.

The chain uses TRBV14 and TRBJ1-1; D unclear. The CDR3 runs to 14 residues. Germline V gene lookup returns CDR1 SGHDN and CDR2 FVKESK. The V gene lost 4 bases and the J gene lost 4 bases, with 13 bases spanning the gap. CDR3 coding DNA: TGTGCCAGCAGCCCTCACGAGGGTTTCACTGAAGCTTTCTTT. Protein: CASSPHEGFTEAFF.

V gene TRBV4-2 combines with J gene TRBJ2-7, with 8 bases matching TRBD1. Germline values: CDR1 LGHNA, CDR2 YNFKEQ. CDR3 length: 17 residues. V was clipped by 0 bases and J by 5 bases; unmatched bases: 12. CDR3 protein: CASSQDVWTGTLHEQYF. The CDR3, as DNA: TGTGCCAGCAGCCAAGATGTATGGACAGGGACGTTGCACGAGCAGTACTTC.

This clone appeared a few times. The V and J genes are TRBV28 and TRBJ1-2, with 7 bases matching TRBD1. Germline V CDR1 and CDR2: MDHEN, SYDVKM. This CDR3 is 17 amino acids long. V shed 2 bases and J 5 bases; nucleotides not matched to a gene: 14. DNA for the CDR3: TGTGCCAGCAGTTTAGGGACTAGACAGGGCCGAGGTTATGGCTACACCTTC. Amino acid sequence: CASSLGTRQGRGYGYTF.

This clone was observed a handful of times. The chain joins TRBV11-2 to TRBJ1-1; D is uncertain. V gave up 0 bases and J gave up 11 bases, with 13 bases separating them. There are 13 residues in the CDR3. CDR1 is SGHAT and CDR2 is FQNNGV in the germline V gene. CDR3 nucleotides: TGTGCCAGCAGCTTAGATCACAAGTCCGCCGCTTTCTTT. It yields the protein CASSLDHKSAAFF.

The V call is TRBV27, the J call TRBJ1-6, with 9 positions matching TRBD1. The CDR3 has 17 residues. The junction had 14 bases not matched to a gene; V was cut back by 2 bases and J by 12 bases. CDR1 and CDR2 (germline): MNHEY, SMNVEV (reference sequence). The CDR3 nucleotides are TGTGCCAGCAGTTTACCCTCGGGACAGGGACAAAAGAGACCCCTCCACTTT. Residues: CASSLPSGQGQKRPLHF.

The chain links TRBV5-1 to TRBJ1-2; 7 bases are shared with TRBD1. The CDR3 extends over 15 amino acids. Germline assignment: CDR1 SGHRS and CDR2 YFSETQ. The trim removed 4 bases at V and 2 bases at J, leaving 8 bases unmatched. The CDR3 region has the DNA TGCGCCAGCAGCAGGGAGACAGGGATCAACTATGGCTACACCTTC. Protein sequence: CASSRETGINYGYTF.

The chain is built from TRBV18 and TRBJ1-5, with 7 bases that match TRBD1. Germline loops: CDR1 KGHSH, CDR2 LQKENI. V gave up 3 bases and J gave up 4 bases; unmatched junction bases: 3. CDR3 length: 14 residues. As DNA, the CDR3 is TGTGCCAGCTCACCTTACAGGGGAAATCAGCCCCAGCATTTT. Translating gives CASSPYRGNQPQHF.

This clone was found a few times. The J gene is TRBJ2-4, the V gene TRBV4-3; no clear D. Trimming removed 1 base at V and 0 bases at J, with 10 bases between. Germline lookup yields CDR1 LGHNA and CDR2 YSLEER. CDR3 length: 16 residues. Here the CDR3 reads CASSQVGLGAKNIQYF. Written as DNA, the CDR3 is TGCGCCAGCAGCCAAGTAGGTTTGGGAGCCAAAAACATTCAGTACTTC.

The chain employs TRBV9 and TRBJ1-5, with 7 positions matching TRBD1. The CDR3 length is 15 residues. Per germline, CDR1 SGDLS and CDR2 YYNGEE. After removal of 4 bases from V and 2 bases from J, the junction contained 6 bases not matched to a gene. The CDR3 protein is CASSSRGQGNQPQHF. CDR3 DNA sequence: TGTGCCAGCAGCTCTAGGGGGCAGGGCAATCAGCCCCAGCATTTT.

CDR3 in amino acids: CASSVDWGSYGYTF. CDR3 sequence (DNA): TGTGCCAGCAGCGTAGACTGGGGGAGCTATGGCTACACCTTC. The chain uses TRBV9 and TRBJ1-2, with TRBD1 as a possible D gene (5 bases). V shed 0 bases and J shed 4 bases, with 10 bases lying between them. Germline lookup yields CDR1 SGDLS and CDR2 YYNGEE. This CDR3 comprises 14 residues.

The V gene is TRBV9, the J gene TRBJ2-4; the D is unclear. Trimming removed 0 bases from V and 1 base from J, with 11 bases in between. CDR3 size: 16 residues. From germline, CDR1 is SGDLS and CDR2 YYNGEE. Here the CDR3 DNA reads TGTGCCAGCAGCGTAGGACACCTAGGGGCCAAAAACATTCAGTACTTC. Protein: CASSVGHLGAKNIQYF.

This clone was detected only a few times. This chain uses TRBV11-3 with TRBJ2-1; perhaps TRBD1 as D (6 bases). V lost 2 bases and J lost 8, with 28 bases in between. The CDR3 consists of 19 residues. From germline, CDR1 is SGHNT and CDR2 YENEEA. The CDR3 reads CASSLNSTGGASPIDEQFF. In nucleotides, the CDR3 is TGTGCCAGCAGCTTAAACTCGACTGGGGGCGCATCCCCAATCGATGAGCAGTTCTTC.

The V gene is TRBV30, the J gene TRBJ2-6; TRBD1 agrees at 8 bases. This CDR3 has 14 amino acids. With 7 bases clipped from V and 1 base from J, the junction kept 3 bases outside the gene matches. The germline V gene encodes CDR1 GTSNPN and CDR2 SVGIG (reference sequence). CDR3 loop: CAYRGWSGANVLTF. The CDR3 region has the DNA TGTGCCTACAGGGGGTGGTCTGGGGCCAACGTCCTGACTTTC.

This clone was seen more than once but under ten times. This CDR3 reads CAWSRRGTSYNSPLHF. The CDR3 nucleotides are TGTGCCTGGAGTAGGAGGGGAACCTCCTATAATTCACCCCTCCACTTT. V and J are TRBV30 and TRBJ1-6; D possibly corresponds to TRBD1 (5 bases). Deletions cut 2 bases from V and 0 bases from J, with 11 bases between. CDR3 size: 16 residues. Per germline, CDR1 GTSNPN and CDR2 SVGIG (reference sequence).

V usage is TRBV4-2 and J usage is TRBJ1-2; D possibly corresponds to TRBD1 (5 bases). The V and J ends lost 0 bases and 3 bases respectively, with 11 bases between them. Germline V gives CDR1 LGHNA, CDR2 YNFKEQ. The CDR3 is made up of 15 amino acids. DNA for the CDR3: TGTGCCAGCAGCCAAGAAGGGACGGTTGACTATGGCTACACCTTC. It encodes CASSQEGTVDYGYTF.

This clone was detected only a few times. The genes are TRBV9 and TRBJ2-3, with 13 bases aligning to TRBD2. V trimming: 4 bases; J trimming: 2 bases; junction bases outside the gene matches: 7. Per the germline V gene, CDR1 is SGDLS and CDR2 is YYNGEE. The CDR3 is 17 residues long. In nucleotides, the CDR3 is TGTGCCAGCAGCCCACGACTAGCGGGAGGAATCACAGATACGCAGTATTTT. This translates into CASSPRLAGGITDTQYF.

This clone was counted only a few times. The genes are TRBV15 and TRBJ2-3, with 8 positions matching TRBD1. CDR3 size: 16 residues. From germline, CDR1 is LNHNV and CDR2 YYDKDF (reference sequence). With V trimmed by 0 bases and J by 3 bases, 5 bases remained unmatched. The CDR3 protein is CATSRDRTGSTDTQYF. The CDR3 bases are TGTGCCACCAGCAGAGATCGGACAGGGAGTACAGATACGCAGTATTTT.

This chain's CDR3 is CASSFDRYEQYF. In DNA, the CDR3 is TGTGCCAGCAGTTTCGACAGATACGAGCAGTACTTC. V gene TRBV6-5 combines with J gene TRBJ2-7, with D possibly matching TRBD1 (5 bases). The V end lost 4 bases, the J end lost 4 bases, and 8 bases lay between the germline ends. CDR1 is MNHEY, CDR2 SVGAGI, per germline. The CDR3 sequence is 12 residues long.

The chain recombines TRBV30 with TRBJ2-5, with D perhaps TRBD1 (8 bases). CDR1 is GTSNPN and CDR2 is SVGIG in the germline V gene (reference sequence). The CDR3 has 13 amino acids. Trimming removed 5 bases at V and 4 bases at J, with 14 bases between. The CDR3 loop reads CAWAQGGGETQYF. The CDR3 region has the DNA TGTGCCTGGGCACAGGGGGGGGGAGAGACCCAGTACTTC.